What follows is one T cell receptor beta chain and its context. The sample originates from a study of T cell changes during pregnancy in multiple sclerosis. TCRdb keeps only in-frame clones here, not all; method: immunoSEQ multiplex PCR. This sample has approximately 110,000 clones, with approximately 90% found just once. This CDR3 comprises 17 residues. CDR1 and CDR2 (germline): PRHDT, FYEKMQ (reference sequence). J gave up 8 bases and V 1 base, and 9 bases lay outside the gene matches. This sample comprised peripheral blood, obtained after pregnancy. The TCR sequence derives from a female donor with multiple sclerosis, enrolled in a pregnancy study. V gene TRBV13 combines with J gene TRBJ1-6, with 9 bases that match TRBD1. CDR3 protein: CASSLEGGQGFDSPLHF. The CDR3, as DNA: TGTGCCAGCAGCTTAGAGGGGGGACAGGGTTTTGATTCACCCCTCCACTTT.